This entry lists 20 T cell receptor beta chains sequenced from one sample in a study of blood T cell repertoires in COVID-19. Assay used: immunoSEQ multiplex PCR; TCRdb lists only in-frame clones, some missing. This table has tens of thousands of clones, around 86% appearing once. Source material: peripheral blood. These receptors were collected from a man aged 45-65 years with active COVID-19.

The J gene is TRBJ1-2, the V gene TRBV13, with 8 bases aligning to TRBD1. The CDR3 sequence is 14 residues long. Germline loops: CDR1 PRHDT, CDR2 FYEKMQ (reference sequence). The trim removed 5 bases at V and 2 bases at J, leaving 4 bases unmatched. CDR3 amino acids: CASSLWTGNYGYTF. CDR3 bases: TGTGCCAGCAGCCTATGGACAGGGAACTATGGCTACACCTTC. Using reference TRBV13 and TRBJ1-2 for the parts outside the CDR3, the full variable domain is AAGVIQSPRHLIKEKRETATLKCYPIPRHDTVYWYQQGPGQDPQFLISFYEKMQSDKGSIPDRFSAQQFSDYHSELNMSSLELGDSALYFCASSLWTGNYGYTFGSGTRLTVV.

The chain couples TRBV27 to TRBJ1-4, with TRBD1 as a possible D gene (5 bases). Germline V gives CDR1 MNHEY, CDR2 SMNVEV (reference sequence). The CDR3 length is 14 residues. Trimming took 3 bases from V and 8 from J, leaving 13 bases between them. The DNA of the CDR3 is TGTGCCAGCAGTTTTGGAGGGGAGAGGGAAAAACTGTTTTTT. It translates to CASSFGGEREKLFF.

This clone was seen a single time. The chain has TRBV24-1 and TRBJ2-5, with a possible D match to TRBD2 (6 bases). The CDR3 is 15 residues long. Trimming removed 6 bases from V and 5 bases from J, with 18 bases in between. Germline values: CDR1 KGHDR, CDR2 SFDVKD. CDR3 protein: CATSLGGRVEETQYF. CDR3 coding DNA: TGTGCCACCAGTTTGGGGGGTCGGGTGGAGGAGACCCAGTACTTC.

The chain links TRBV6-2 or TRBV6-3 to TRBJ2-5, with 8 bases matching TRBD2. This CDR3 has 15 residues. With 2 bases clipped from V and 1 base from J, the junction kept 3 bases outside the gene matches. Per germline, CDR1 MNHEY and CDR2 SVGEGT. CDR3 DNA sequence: TGTGCCAGCAGTTACACTAGCGGATCCCAAGAGACCCAGTACTTC. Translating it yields CASSYTSGSQETQYF.

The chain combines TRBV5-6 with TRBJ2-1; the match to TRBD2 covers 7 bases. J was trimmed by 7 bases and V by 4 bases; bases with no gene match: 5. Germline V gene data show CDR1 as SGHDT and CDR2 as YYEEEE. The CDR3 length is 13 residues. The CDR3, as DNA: TGTGCCAGCAGCGTGATTAGCGGGAATGAGCAGTTCTTC. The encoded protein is CASSVISGNEQFF. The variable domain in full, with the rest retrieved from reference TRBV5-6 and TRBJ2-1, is DAGVTQSPTHLIKTRGQQVTLRCSPKSGHDTVSWYQQALGQGPQFIFQYYEEEERQRGNFPDRFSGHQFPNYSSELNVNALLLGDSALYLCASSVISGNEQFFGPGTRLTVL.

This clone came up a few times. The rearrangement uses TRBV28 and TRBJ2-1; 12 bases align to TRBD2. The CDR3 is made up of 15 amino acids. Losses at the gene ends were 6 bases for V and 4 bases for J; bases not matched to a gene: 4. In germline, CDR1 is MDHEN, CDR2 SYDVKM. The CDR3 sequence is CASRDGTSGYNEQFF. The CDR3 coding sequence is TGTGCCAGCAGGGACGGGACTAGCGGGTACAATGAGCAGTTCTTC.

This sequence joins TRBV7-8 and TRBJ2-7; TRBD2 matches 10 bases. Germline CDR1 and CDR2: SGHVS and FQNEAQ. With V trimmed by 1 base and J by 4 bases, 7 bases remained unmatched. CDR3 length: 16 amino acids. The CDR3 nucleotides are TGTGCCAGCAGCTTAGGTGTCGCTAGCGGGAGATACGAGCAGTACTTC. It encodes CASSLGVASGRYEQYF. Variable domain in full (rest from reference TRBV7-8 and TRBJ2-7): GAGVSQSPRYKVAKRGQDVALRCDPISGHVSLFWYQQALGQGPEFLTYFQNEAQLDKSGLPSDRFFAERPEGSVSTLKIQRTQQEDSAVYLCASSLGVASGRYEQYFGPGTRLTVT.

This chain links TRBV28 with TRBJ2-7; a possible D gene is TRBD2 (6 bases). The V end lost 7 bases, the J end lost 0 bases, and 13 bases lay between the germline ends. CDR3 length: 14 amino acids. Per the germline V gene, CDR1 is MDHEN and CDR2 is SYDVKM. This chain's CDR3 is CASNNPGGSYEQYF. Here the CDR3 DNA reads TGTGCCAGCAACAATCCCGGGGGCTCCTACGAGCAGTACTTC.

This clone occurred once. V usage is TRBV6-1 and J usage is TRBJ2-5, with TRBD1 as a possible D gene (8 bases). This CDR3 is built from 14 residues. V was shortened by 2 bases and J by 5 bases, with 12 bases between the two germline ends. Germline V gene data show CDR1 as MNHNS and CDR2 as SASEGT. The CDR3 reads CASSETGGEETQYF. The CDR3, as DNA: TGTGCCAGCAGTGAAACAGGGGGGGAGGAGACCCAGTACTTC.

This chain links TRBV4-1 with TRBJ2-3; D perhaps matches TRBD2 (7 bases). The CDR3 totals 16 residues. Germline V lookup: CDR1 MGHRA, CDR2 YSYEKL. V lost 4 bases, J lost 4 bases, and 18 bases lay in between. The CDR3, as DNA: TGCGCCAGCAGCCTTTCACCCGAGGGGGGGGCAGATACGCAGTATTTT. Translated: CASSLSPEGGADTQYF.

The CDR3 coding sequence is TGTGCCAGCAGCTTGTACAGAAATGAAGCTTTCTTT. This encodes CASSLYRNEAFF. This rearrangement joins TRBV5-5 to TRBJ1-1; D is unresolved. Trimming took 1 base from V and 7 from J, leaving 8 bases between them. Germline CDR1 and CDR2: SGHKS and YYEKEE (reference sequence). CDR3 length: 12 residues.

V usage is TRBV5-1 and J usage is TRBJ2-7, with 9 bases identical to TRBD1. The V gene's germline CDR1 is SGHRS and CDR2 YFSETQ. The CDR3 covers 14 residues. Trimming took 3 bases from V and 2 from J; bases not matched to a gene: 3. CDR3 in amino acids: CASSWGQGPYEQYF. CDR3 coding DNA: TGCGCCAGCAGCTGGGGACAGGGCCCCTACGAGCAGTACTTC.

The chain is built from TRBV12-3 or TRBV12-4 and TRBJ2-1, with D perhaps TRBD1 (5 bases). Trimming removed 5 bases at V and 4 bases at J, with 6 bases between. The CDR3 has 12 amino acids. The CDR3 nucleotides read TGTGCCAGCAGTGCAGGGTACAATGAGCAGTTCTTC. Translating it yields CASSAGYNEQFF.

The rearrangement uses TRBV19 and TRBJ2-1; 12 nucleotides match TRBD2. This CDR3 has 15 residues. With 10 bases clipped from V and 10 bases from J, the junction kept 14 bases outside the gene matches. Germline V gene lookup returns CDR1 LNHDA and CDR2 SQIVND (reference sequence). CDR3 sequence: CATPWRTSGVLEQFF. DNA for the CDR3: TGTGCCACCCCGTGGAGGACTAGCGGGGTTCTGGAGCAGTTCTTC. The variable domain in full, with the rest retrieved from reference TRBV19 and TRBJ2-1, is DGGITQSPKYLFRKEGQNVTLSCEQNLNHDAMYWYRQDPGQGLRLIYYSQIVNDFQKGDIAEGYSVSREKKESFPLTVTSAQKNPTAFYLCATPWRTSGVLEQFFGPGTRLTVL.

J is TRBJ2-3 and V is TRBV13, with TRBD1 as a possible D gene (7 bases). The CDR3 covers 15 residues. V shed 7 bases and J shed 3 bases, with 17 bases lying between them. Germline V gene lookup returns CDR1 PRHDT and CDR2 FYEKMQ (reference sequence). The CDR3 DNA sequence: TGTGCCAGCACCCCAGGGGGGAGGACGACAGATACGCAGTATTTT. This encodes CASTPGGRTTDTQYF.

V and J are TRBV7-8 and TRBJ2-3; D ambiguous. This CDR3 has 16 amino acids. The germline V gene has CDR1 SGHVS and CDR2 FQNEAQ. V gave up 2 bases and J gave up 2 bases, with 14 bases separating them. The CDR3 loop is CASSLWVGGSTDTQYF. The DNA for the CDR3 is TGTGCCAGCAGCTTATGGGTTGGCGGCTCCACAGATACGCAGTATTTT.

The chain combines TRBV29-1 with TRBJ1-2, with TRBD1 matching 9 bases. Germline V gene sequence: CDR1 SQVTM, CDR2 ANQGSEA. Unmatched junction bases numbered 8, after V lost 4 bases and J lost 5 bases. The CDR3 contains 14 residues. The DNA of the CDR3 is TGCAGCGTTGCGATACAGGGGGCGGGGTATGGCTACACCTTC. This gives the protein CSVAIQGAGYGYTF.

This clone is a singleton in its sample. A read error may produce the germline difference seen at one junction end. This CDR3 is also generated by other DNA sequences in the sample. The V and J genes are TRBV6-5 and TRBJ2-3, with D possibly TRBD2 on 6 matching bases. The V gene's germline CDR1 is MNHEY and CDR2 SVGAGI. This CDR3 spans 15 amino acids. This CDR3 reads CASSYAGRITDTQYF. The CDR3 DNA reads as TGTGCCAGCAGTTACGCGGGACGGATCACAGATACACAGTATTTT.

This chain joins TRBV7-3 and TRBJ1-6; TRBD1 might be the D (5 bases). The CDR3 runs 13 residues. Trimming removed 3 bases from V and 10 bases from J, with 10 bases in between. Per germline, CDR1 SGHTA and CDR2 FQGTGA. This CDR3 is CASSFGGGSPLHF. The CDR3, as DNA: TGTGCCAGCAGCTTTGGGGGGGGATCACCCCTCCACTTT.

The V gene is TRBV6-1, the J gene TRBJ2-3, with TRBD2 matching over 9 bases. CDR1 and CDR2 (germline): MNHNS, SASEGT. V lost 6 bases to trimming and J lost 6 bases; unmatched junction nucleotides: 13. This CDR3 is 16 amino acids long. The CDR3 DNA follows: TGTGCCAGCAGAGAATTAGCGGGAGTAACGTCGGATACGCAGTATTTT. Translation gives CASRELAGVTSDTQYF.